This section outlines one T cell receptor (beta chain) sequence together with its context. The antigen is not known. The data stem from a study of T-cell memory formation after mild COVID-19. Study in general: In these data, TCR clusters were largely donor specific.

This CDR3 is 13 amino acids long. With 7 bases removed from V and 0 bases from J, the gap between germline ends came to 6 bases. Germline CDR1 is LNHDA and CDR2 is SQIVND (reference sequence). TCRdb re-called the 5' RACE reads with MiXCR, one entry per CDR3 protein. The data hold almost 250,000 distinct CDR3 sequences, with about 16% observed a single time. Findings of the study overall: Second-wave clones that peaked on day 37 lacked confirmed SARS-CoV-2 specificity. Some clones that responded were present in memory (sampled pre-infection), which suggests cross-reactive memory joined. Largely, contracting CD4+ clones fell within CM and EM, and contracting CD8+ clones within EMRA.

What was sequenced was PBMCs or a T cell subset sorted from them (not recorded which). The rearrangement uses TRBV19 and TRBJ1-4, with TRBD1 as a possible D gene (5 bases). This receptor was identified in an adult woman who had mild COVID-19 (a few samples of this study predate the infection). Cell type and time point are not known. CDR3 sequence (DNA): TGTGCCAGTACAGGGACAACTAATGAAAAACTGTTTTTT. It is translated as CASTGTTNEKLFF. The full variable domain, completed using reference TRBV19 and TRBJ1-4, is DGGITQSPKYLFRKEGQNVTLSCEQNLNHDAMYWYRQDPGQGLRLIYYSQIVNDFQKGDIAEGYSVSREKKESFPLTVTSAQKNPTAFYLCASTGTTNEKLFFGSGTQLSVL.